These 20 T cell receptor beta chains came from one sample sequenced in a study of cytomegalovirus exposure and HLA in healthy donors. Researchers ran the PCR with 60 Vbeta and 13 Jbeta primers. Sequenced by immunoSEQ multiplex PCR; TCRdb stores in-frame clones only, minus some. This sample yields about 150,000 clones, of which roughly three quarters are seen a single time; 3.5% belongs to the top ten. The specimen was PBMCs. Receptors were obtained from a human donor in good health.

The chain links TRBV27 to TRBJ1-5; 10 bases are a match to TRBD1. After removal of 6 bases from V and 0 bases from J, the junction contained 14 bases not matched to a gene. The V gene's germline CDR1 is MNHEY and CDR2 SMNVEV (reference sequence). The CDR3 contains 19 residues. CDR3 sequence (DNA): TGTGCCAGCAGCCCCAACTTCGGGACAGGGGTCGTTAGCAATCAGCCCCAGCATTTT. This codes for CASSPNFGTGVVSNQPQHF.

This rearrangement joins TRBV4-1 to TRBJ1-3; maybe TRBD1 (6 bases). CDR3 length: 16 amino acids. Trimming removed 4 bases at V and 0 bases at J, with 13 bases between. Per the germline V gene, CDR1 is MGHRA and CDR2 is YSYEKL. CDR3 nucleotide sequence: TGCGCCAGCAGCCCCCAAGGGGACACCTCTGGAAACACCATATATTTT. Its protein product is CASSPQGDTSGNTIYF.

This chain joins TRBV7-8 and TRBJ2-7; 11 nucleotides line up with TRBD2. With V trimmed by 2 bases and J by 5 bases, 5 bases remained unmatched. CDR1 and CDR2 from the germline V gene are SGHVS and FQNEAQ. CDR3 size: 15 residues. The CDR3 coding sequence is TGTGCCAGCAGCTTACTTAGCGGGAGGGGCGACGAGCAGTACTTC. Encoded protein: CASSLLSGRGDEQYF.

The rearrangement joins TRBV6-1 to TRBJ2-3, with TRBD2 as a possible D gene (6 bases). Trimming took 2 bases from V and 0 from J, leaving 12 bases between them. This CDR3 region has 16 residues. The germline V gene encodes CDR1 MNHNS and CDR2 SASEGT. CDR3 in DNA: TGTGCCAGCAGTGAATCTGGAGGGACTAGCACAGATACGCAGTATTTT. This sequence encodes CASSESGGTSTDTQYF.

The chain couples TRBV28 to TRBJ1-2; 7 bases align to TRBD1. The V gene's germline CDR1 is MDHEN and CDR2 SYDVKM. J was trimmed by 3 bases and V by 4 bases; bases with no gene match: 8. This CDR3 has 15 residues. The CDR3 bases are TGTGCCAGCAGTTCCCCCCGCAGGGGGGACTATGGCTACACCTTC. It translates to CASSSPRRGDYGYTF.

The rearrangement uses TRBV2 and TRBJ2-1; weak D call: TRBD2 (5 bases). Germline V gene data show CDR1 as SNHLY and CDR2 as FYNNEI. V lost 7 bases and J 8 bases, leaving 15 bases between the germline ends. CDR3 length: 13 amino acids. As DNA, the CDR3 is TGTGCCAGCATTAGGCCCGGGGTCCATGAGCAGTTCTTC. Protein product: CASIRPGVHEQFF.

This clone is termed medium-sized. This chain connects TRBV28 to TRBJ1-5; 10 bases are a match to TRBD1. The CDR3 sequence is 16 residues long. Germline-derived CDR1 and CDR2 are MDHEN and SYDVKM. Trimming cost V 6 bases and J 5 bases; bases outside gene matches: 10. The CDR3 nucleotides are TGTGCCAGCAGCGAGGGACAGGGGCGCCTGGATCAGCCCCAGCATTTT. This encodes CASSEGQGRLDQPQHF.

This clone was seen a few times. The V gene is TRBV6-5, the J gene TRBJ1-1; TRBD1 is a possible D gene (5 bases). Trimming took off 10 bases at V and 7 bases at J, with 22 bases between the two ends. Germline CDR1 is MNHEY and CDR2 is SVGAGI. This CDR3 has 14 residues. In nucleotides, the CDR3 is TGTGCCACTACGCGGGCGCTTGGGGGGAGTGAAGCTTTCTTT. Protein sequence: CATTRALGGSEAFF.

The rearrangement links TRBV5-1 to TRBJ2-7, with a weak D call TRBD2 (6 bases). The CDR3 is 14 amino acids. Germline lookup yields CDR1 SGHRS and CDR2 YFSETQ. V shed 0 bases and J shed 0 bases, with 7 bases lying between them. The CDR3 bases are TGCGCCAGCAGCTTGGGGCGGGGCTCCTACGAGCAGTACTTC. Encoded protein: CASSLGRGSYEQYF.

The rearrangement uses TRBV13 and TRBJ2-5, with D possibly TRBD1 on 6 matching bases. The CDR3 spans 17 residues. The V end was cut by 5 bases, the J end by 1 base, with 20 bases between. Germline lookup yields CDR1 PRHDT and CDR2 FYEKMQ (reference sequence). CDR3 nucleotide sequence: TGTGCCAGCAGCGTGGGTGGGATAAGGGGGTTCCAAGAGACCCAGTACTTC. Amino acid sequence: CASSVGGIRGFQETQYF.

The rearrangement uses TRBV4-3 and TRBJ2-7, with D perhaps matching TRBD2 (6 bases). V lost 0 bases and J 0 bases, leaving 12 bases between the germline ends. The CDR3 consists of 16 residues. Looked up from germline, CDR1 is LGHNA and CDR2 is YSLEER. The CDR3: CASSQDRGTYSYEQYF. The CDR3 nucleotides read TGCGCCAGCAGCCAAGACCGGGGGACTTACTCCTACGAGCAGTACTTC.

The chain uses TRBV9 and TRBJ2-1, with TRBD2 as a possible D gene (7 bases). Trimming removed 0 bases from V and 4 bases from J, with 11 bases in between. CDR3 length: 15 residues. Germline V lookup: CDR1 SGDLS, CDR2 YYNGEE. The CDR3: CASSVGGGFYNEQFF. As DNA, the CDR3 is TGTGCCAGCAGCGTAGGGGGGGGCTTTTACAATGAGCAGTTCTTC. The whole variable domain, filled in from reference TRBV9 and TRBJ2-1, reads DSGVTQTPKHLITATGQRVTLRCSPRSGDLSVYWYQQSLDQGLQFLIQYYNGEERAKGNILERFSAQQFPDLHSELNLSSLELGDSALYFCASSVGGGFYNEQFFGPGTRLTVL.

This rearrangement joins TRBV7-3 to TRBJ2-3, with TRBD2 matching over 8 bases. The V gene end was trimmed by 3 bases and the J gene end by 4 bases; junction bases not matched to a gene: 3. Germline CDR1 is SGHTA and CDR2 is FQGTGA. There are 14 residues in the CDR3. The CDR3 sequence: CASSFQTSADTQYF. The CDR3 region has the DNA TGTGCCAGCAGCTTCCAGACTAGCGCAGATACGCAGTATTTT.

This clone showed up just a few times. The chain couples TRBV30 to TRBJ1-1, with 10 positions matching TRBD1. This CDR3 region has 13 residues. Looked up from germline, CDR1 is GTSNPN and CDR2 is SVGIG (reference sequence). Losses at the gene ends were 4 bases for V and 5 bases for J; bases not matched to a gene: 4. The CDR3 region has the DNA TGTGCCTGGACAAGGGACAGGGGAACTGAAGCTTTCTTT. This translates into CAWTRDRGTEAFF.

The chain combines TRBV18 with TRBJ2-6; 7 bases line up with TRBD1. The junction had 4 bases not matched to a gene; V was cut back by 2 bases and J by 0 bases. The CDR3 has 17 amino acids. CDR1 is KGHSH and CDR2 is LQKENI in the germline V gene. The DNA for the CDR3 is TGTGCCAGCTCACCAACAGGGGTTTCCTCTGGGGCCAACGTCCTGACTTTC. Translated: CASSPTGVSSGANVLTF.

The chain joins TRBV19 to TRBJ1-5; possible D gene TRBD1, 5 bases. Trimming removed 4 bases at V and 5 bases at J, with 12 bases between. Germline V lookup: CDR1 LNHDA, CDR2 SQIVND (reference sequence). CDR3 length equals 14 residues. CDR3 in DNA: TGTGCCAGTAGTAGAGGCAGGGAAGATCAGCCCCAGCATTTT. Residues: CASSRGREDQPQHF.

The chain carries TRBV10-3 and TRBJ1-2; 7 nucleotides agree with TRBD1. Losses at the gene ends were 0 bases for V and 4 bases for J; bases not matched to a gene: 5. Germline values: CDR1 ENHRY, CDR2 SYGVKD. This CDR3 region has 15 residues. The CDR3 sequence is CAISESWDSPYGYTF. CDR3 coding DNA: TGTGCCATCAGTGAGTCTTGGGACAGTCCCTATGGCTACACCTTC.

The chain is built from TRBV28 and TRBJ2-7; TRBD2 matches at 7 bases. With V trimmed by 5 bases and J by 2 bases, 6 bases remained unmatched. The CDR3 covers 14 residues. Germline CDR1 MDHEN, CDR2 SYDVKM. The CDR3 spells CASSLTSPTYEQYF. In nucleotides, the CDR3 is TGTGCCAGCAGTCTGACTAGCCCCACCTACGAGCAGTACTTC.

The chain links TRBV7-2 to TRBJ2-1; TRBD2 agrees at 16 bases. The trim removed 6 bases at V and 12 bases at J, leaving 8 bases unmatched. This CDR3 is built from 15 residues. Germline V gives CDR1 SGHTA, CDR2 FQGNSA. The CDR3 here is CASRSPGLAGGGQFF. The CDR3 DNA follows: TGTGCCAGCAGGTCTCCGGGACTAGCGGGAGGGGGGCAGTTCTTC.

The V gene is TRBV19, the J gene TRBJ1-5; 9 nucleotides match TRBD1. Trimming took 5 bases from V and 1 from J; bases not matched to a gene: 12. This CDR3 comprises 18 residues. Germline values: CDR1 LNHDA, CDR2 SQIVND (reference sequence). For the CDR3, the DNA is TGTGCCAGTAGTTACCTCGGGACAGGGACCTTCAGCAATCAGCCCCAGCATTTT. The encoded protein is CASSYLGTGTFSNQPQHF.